A single sample gave rise to the 9 T cell receptor beta chains below, sequenced in a study of control samples from healthy donors and cancer patients. TCRdb's table, derived via immunoSEQ multiplex PCR, lists solely in-frame clones and lacks some. This table has 390,000 or so clones, 75% to 95% appearing once. Input material: PBMCs. These TCRs come from a man aged 35 to 55 with head and neck cancer.

The CDR3 region is CASSPEGESYVQYF. The CDR3 coding sequence is TGTGCCAGCTCACCAGAGGGAGAAAGCTATGTGCAGTACTTC. This rearrangement joins TRBV18 to TRBJ2-7; possibly TRBD2 for D (5 bases). This CDR3 has 14 amino acids. CDR1 is KGHSH, CDR2 LQKENI, per germline. Trimming stripped 2 bases from V and 9 bases from J, with 17 bases between.

This clone was recorded only once. Other DNA sequences in the sample encode the same CDR3. The chain recombines TRBV27 with TRBJ1-5; D is unresolved. Germline-derived CDR1 and CDR2 are MNHEY and SMNVEV (reference sequence). The CDR3 is 16 amino acids. V was shortened by 6 bases and J by 7 bases, with 22 bases between the two germline ends. The CDR3 coding sequence is TGTGCCAGCAGCCACTCAGGAGGGAAAATGGGGCAGCCCCAGCATTTT. Translation gives CASSHSGGKMGQPQHF.

The rearrangement joins TRBV6-2 or TRBV6-3 to TRBJ2-2; D call uncertain. Trimming took 5 bases from V and 3 from J, leaving 13 bases between them. The CDR3 runs to 15 residues. Germline V lookup: CDR1 MNHEY, CDR2 SVGEGT. CDR3 nucleotide sequence: TGTGCCAGCAGTCCATTCGGGCCTTACACCGGGGAGCTGTTTTTT. Its translation: CASSPFGPYTGELFF.

This sequence joins TRBV12-3 or TRBV12-4 and TRBJ2-7, with D perhaps matching TRBD1 (5 bases). The CDR3 is 12 residues long. Trimming stripped 6 bases from V and 2 bases from J, with 8 bases between. DNA of the CDR3: TGTGCCAGCAGCCAGGGTCCCTACGAGCAGTACTTC. It encodes CASSQGPYEQYF.

This clone was recorded a few times. The DNA for the CDR3 is TGTGCCAGCTCATCTGGTGGCGGCTACACCTTC. Translation: CASSSGGGYTF. The V call is TRBV12-3 or TRBV12-4, the J call TRBJ1-2, with no clear D. The germline V and J ends were trimmed by 8 bases and 8 bases, with 12 bases remaining between them. This CDR3 has 11 residues.

The chain recombines TRBV6-1 with TRBJ1-1; D call uncertain. Germline-derived CDR1 and CDR2 are MNHNS and SASEGT. V lost 0 bases and J 11 bases, leaving 16 bases between the germline ends. There are 14 residues in the CDR3. CDR3 sequence: CASSEASADTVAFF. Here the CDR3 DNA reads TGTGCCAGCAGTGAAGCGAGCGCCGATACAGTGGCTTTCTTT.

This sequence joins TRBV28 and TRBJ2-1; 8 nucleotides agree with TRBD1. V lost 2 bases, J lost 11 bases, and 8 bases stayed unmatched. Germline-derived CDR1 and CDR2 are MDHEN and SYDVKM. The CDR3 has 14 residues. Here the CDR3 reads CASSLTGRDRKQFF. CDR3 nucleotides: TGTGCCAGCAGTTTAACGGGAAGGGACAGGAAGCAGTTCTTC.

This sequence joins TRBV7-9 and TRBJ2-7; 11 nucleotides agree with TRBD1. Germline CDR1 reads SEHNR; CDR2 reads FQNEAQ (reference sequence). This CDR3 spans 15 amino acids. V was clipped by 4 bases and J by 7 bases; unmatched bases: 9. CDR3 DNA: TGTGCCAGCAGCTCTACCGGGACAGGGGGTGAGGAGCAGTACTTC. It yields the protein CASSSTGTGGEEQYF.

The V call is TRBV6-2 or TRBV6-3, the J call TRBJ2-2; perhaps TRBD1 as D (6 bases). The CDR3 covers 16 residues. Trimming removed 5 bases at V and 6 bases at J, with 19 bases between. Germline V gives CDR1 MNHEY, CDR2 SVGEGT. The CDR3 loop is CASSNPGQGDAGELFF. The CDR3 nucleotides are TGTGCCAGCAGTAACCCGGGACAAGGAGACGCCGGGGAGCTGTTTTTT.